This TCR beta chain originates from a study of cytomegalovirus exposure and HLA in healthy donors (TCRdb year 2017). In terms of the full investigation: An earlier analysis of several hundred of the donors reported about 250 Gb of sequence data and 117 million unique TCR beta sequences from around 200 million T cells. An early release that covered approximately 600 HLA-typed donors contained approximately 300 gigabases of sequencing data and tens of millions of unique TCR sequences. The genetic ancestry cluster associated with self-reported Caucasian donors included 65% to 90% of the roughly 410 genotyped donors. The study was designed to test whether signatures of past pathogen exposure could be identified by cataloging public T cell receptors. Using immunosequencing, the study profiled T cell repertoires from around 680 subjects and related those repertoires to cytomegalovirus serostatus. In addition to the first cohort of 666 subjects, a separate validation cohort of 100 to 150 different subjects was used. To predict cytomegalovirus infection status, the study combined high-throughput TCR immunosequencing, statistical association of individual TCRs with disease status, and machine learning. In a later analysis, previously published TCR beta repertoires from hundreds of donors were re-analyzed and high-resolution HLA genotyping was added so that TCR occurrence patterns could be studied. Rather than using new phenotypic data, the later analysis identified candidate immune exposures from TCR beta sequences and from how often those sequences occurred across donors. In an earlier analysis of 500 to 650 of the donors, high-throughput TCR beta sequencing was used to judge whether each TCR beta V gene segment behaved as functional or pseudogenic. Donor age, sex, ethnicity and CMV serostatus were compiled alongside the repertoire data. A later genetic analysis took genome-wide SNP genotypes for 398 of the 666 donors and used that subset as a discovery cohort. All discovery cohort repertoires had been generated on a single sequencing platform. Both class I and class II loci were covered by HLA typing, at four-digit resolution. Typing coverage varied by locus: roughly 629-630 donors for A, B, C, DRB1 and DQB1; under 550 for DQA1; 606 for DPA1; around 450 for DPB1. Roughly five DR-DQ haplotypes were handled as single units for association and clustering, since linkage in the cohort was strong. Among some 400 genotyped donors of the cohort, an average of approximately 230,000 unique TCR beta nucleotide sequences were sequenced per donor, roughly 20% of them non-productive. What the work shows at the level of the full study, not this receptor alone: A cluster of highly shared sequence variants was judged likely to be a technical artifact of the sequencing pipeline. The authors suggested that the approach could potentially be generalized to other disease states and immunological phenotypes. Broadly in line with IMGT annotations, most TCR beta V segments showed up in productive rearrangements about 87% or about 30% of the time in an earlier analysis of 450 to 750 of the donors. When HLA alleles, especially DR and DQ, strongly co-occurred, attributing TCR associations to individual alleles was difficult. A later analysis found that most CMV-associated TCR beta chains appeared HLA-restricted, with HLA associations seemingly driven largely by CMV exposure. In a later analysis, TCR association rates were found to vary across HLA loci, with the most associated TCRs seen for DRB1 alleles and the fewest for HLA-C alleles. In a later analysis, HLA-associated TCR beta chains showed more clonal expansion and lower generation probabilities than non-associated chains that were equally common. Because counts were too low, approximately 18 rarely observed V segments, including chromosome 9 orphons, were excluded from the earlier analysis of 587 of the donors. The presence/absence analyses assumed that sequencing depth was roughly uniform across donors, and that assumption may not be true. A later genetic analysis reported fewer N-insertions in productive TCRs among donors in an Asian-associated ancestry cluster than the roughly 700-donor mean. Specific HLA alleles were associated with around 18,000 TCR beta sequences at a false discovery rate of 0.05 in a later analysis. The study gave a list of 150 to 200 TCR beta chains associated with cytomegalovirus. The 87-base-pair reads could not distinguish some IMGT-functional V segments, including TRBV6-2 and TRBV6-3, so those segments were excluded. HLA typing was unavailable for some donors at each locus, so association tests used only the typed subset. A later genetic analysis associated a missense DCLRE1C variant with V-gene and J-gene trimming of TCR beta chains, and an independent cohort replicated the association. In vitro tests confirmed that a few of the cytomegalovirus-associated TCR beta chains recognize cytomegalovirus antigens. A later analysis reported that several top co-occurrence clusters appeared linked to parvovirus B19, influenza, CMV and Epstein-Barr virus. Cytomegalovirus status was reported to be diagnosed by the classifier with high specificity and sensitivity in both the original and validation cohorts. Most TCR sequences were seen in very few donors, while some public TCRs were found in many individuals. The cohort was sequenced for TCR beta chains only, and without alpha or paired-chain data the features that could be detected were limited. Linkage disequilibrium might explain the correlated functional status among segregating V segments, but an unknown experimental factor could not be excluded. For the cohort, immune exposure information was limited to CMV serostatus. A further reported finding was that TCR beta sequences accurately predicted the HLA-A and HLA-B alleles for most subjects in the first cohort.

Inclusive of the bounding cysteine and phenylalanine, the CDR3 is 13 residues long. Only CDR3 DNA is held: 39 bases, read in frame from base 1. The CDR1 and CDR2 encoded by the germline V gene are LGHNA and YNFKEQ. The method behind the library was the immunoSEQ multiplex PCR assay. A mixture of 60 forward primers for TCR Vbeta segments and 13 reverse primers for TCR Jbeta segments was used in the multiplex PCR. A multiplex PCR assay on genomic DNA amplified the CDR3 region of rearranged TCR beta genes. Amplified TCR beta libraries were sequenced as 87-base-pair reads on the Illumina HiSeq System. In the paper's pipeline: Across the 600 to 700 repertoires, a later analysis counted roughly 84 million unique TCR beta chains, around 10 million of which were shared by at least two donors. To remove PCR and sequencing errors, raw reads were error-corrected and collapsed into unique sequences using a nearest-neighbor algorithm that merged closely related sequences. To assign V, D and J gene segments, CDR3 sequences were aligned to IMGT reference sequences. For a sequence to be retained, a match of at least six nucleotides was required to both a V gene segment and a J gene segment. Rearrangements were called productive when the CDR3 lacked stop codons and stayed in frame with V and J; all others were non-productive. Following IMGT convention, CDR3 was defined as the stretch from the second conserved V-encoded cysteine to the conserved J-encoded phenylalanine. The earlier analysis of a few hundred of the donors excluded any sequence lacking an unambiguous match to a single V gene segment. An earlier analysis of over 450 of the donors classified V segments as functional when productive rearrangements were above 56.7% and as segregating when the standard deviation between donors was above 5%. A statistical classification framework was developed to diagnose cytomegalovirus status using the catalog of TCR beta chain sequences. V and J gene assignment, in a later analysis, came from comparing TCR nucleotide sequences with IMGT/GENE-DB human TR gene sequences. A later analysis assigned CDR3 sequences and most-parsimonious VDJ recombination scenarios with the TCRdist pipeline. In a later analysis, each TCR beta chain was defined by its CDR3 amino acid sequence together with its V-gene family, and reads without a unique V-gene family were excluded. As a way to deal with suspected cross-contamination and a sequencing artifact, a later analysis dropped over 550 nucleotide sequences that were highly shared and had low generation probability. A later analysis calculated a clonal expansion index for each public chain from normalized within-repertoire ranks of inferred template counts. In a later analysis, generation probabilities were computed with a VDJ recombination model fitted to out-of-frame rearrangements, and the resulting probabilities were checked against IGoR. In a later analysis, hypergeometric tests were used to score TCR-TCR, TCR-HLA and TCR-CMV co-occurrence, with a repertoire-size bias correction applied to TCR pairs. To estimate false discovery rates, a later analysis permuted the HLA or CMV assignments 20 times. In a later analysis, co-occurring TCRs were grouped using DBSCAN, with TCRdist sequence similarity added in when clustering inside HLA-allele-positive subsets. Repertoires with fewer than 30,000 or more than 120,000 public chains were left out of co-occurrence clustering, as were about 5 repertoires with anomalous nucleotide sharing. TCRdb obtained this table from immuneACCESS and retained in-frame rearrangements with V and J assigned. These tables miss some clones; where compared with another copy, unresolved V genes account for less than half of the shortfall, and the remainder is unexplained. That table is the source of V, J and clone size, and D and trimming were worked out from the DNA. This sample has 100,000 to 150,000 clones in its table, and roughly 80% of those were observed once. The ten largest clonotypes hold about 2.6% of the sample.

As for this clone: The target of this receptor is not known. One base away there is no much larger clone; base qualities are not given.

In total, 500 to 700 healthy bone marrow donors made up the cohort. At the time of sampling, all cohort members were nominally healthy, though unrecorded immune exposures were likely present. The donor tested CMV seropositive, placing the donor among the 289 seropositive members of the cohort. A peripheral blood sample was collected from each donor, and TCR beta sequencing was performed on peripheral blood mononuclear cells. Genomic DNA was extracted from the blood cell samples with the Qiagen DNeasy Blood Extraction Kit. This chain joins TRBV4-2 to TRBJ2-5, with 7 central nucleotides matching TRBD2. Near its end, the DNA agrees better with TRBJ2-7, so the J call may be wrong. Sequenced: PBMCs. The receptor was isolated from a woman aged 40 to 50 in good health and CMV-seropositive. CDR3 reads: CASSQLAAYEQYF. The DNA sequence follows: TGTGCCAGCAGCCAGCTAGCGGCCTACGAGCAGTACTTC.